A selection of T cell receptor beta chains follows, all from one sample in a study of graft-versus-host responses after intestinal transplantation. TCRdb's table, derived via immunoSEQ multiplex PCR, lists solely in-frame clones and lacks some. The repertoire consists of about 43,000 clones, with about 95% occurring once and the leading ten covering more than 1.5%. This sample comprised PBMCs, obtained about 350 days after intestinal transplant. The receptors here all came from a human patient who received an intestinal transplant, so some T cells may come from the graft donor. Both conserved end residues are part of each CDR3. A D gene is named only where the DNA matches it firmly. Not all rows give a size; the values are once, few, many and, for expanded clones, a class.

TRBJ2-5,NA,13,NA,TRBV10-3,CAIMGPELETQYF,TGTGCCATCATGGGCCCCGAATTAGAGACCCAGTACTTC
TRBJ2-5,TRBD1,15,NA,TRBV5-1,CASSLIRDREETQYF,TGCGCCAGCAGCTTAATCCGGGACAGGGAAGAGACCCAGTACTTC
TRBJ1-6,NA,15,NA,TRBV7-2,CASSASSGNNSPLHF,TGTGCCAGCAGCGCCTCATCGGGGAATAATTCACCCCTCCACTTT
TRBJ1-3,NA,14,NA,TRBV6-5,CASSEGVFANTIYF,TGTGCCAGCAGTGAAGGAGTTTTCGCAAACACCATATATTTT
TRBJ2-7,TRBD2,17,NA,TRBV30,CAWSEQPPGLAGDEQYF,TGTGCCTGGAGTGAACAGCCTCCGGGACTAGCGGGAGACGAGCAGTACTTC
TRBJ1-4,NA,15,NA,TRBV11-2,CASSLLGPGGGKLFF,TGTGCCAGCAGCTTATTGGGCCCGGGAGGTGGAAAACTGTTTTTT
TRBJ1-1,TRBD1,16,NA,TRBV28,CASSPHTTGPNTEAFF,TGTGCCAGCAGTCCCCATACGACAGGGCCCAACACTGAAGCTTTCTTT
TRBJ2-2,NA,11,NA,TRBV30,CAWSVVGELFF,TGTGCCTGGAGTGTAGTCGGGGAGCTGTTTTTT
TRBJ2-2,NA,14,NA,TRBV19,CASRPIASTGELFF,TGTGCCAGTAGACCCATAGCGAGCACCGGGGAGCTGTTTTTT
TRBJ1-6,NA,15,NA,TRBV14,CASSQEGQGRSPLHF,TGTGCCAGCAGCCAAGAAGGGCAGGGTCGTTCACCCCTCCACTTT
TRBJ2-2,TRBD2,16,NA,TRBV5-4,CASSLVIAGATGELFF,TGTGCCAGCAGCTTGGTGATAGCGGGAGCCACCGGGGAGCTGTTTTTT
TRBJ2-7,TRBD1,15,NA,TRBV7-2,CASSFLQGASYEQYF,TGTGCCAGCAGCTTCTTACAGGGGGCATCCTACGAGCAGTACTTC
TRBJ1-6,NA,16,few,TRBV5-1,CASSQQGRPLDSPLHF,TGCGCCAGCAGCCAACAGGGCCGGCCCCTGGATTCACCCCTCCACTTT
TRBJ2-1,NA,14,once,TRBV12-5,CASGEVRNYNEQFF,TGTGCTAGTGGAGAGGTCCGTAACTACAATGAGCAGTTCTTC
TRBJ2-5,NA,13,NA,TRBV29-1,CSTRTDTQETQYF,TGCAGCACCCGGACAGACACACAAGAGACCCAGTACTTC
TRBJ2-5,NA,11,once,TRBV2,CASKGQETQYF,TGTGCCAGCAAAGGCCAAGAGACCCAGTACTTC
TRBJ2-5,NA,16,NA,TRBV9,CASGPSSRGRGETQYF,TGTGCCAGCGGCCCTTCCTCGAGGGGCCGCGGAGAGACCCAGTACTTC
TRBJ2-5,NA,14,NA,TRBV7-2,CASSSSYPWETQYF,TGTGCCAGCAGCTCCAGCTACCCTTGGGAGACCCAGTACTTC
TRBJ2-5,NA,16,NA,TRBV11-1,CASSLEGTTKKETQYF,TGTGCCAGCAGCTTAGAGGGTACCACCAAAAAAGAGACCCAGTACTTC
TRBJ2-3,NA,14,NA,TRBV7-7,CASSAGGGTDTQYF,TGTGCCAGCAGCGCGGGCGGGGGCACAGATACGCAGTATTTT
TRBJ2-1,TRBD2,15,once,TRBV18,CASSPGAGGHNEQFF,TGTGCCAGCTCACCAGGAGCGGGGGGACACAATGAGCAGTTCTTC
TRBJ1-1,NA,13,NA,TRBV19,CASSVQGNTEAFF,TGTGCCAGTAGTGTACAGGGAAACACTGAAGCTTTCTTT